Ten or more counts support the clone carrying this T cell receptor (beta chain). No antigen is known for it. This sample stems from a study of human T cells and chemical hapten exposure. Study at large: Diphenylcyclopropenone doses were given weekly to the scalps of patients across the roughly 22-week study. Findings of the study overall: Expanded TCR counts at PT1 were positively correlated with the patch test score. Alopecia affecting every donor means their immune response may not match healthy people's. Those TCRs sitting above 1 in 1000 frequency stayed the same with DPC sensitization.

Regarding time point: patch test 1, 2 weeks after DPC sensitization. Described treatment: therapeutic diphenylcyclopropenone sensitization with weekly scalp DPC. In TCRdb, the RACE reads were re-called with MiXCR into one record per CDR3 protein. The sample yields approximately 110,000 distinct CDR3 sequences, approximately 11% seen once. This CDR3 contains 17 residues. CDR1 is SGHTA and CDR2 is FQGNSA in the germline V gene. J lost 5 bases, V lost 0 bases, and 12 bases had no gene match. This material consisted of whole blood, taken in connection with sensitization to the hapten diphenylcyclopropenone (DPC). This sequence was found in a woman aged 40 to 49 with alopecia areata. Some clones in this sample may be carry-over from other donors' samples. V is TRBV7-2 and J is TRBJ2-5; 7 bases map to TRBD2. The CDR3 DNA follows: TGTGCCAGCAGCTTAGCCCCTAAGCGCGGGAGAGGGGAGACCCAGTACTTC. Protein: CASSLAPKRGRGETQYF.